This T cell receptor (beta chain) was documented in a study of control samples from healthy donors and cancer patients. CDR3 size: 11 residues. From germline, CDR1 is KGHDR and CDR2 SFDVKD. The V gene lost 6 bases and the J gene lost 5 bases, with 6 bases spanning the gap. Libraries were prepared by immunoSEQ multiplex PCR; TCRdb keeps only in-frame clonotypes and omits some of them. The data show about 52,000 clones, roughly 95% seen once. Sequencing was carried out using blood. This receptor was obtained from a man between 25 and 39 years old in good health. J is TRBJ1-2 and V is TRBV24-1; D is unresolved. Here the CDR3 reads CATSNGYGYTF. The CDR3 DNA follows: TGTGCCACCAGTAACGGGTATGGCTACACCTTC.